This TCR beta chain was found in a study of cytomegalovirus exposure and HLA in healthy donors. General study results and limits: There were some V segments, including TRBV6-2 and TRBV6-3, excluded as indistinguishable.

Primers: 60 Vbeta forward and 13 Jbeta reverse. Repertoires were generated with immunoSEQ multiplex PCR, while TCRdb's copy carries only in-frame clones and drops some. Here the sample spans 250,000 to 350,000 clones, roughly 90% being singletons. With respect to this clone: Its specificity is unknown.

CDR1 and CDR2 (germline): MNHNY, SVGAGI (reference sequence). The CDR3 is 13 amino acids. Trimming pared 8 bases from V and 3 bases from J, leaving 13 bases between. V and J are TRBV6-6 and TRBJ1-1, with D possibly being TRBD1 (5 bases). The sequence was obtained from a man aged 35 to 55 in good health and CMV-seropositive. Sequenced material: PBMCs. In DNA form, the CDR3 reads TGTGCCAGCTGGTGGGAACAGGACACTGAAGCTTTCTTT. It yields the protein CASWWEQDTEAFF.